One sample yielded the 2 T cell receptor beta chains listed below, sequenced in a study of post-analysis software for immune sequencing data. Presence of unique molecular identifiers characterized the TCR beta cDNA libraries. TCRdb passed the PCR reads through MiXCR, listing each CDR3 protein once. The sample contains 650,000 to 900,000 distinct CDR3 sequences, around 45% of which appear only once. For these TCRs, the target antigens are not known. Overall study findings and caveats: Among roughly five TRBV segments more frequent in patients than controls were TRBV5-6, TRBV5-1 and TRBV20-1.

Material for sequencing was blood. These receptors were taken from a girl aged 5-17 years with multiple sclerosis.

This clonotype has more than one count but fewer than ten. The rearrangement joins TRBV20-1 to TRBJ2-1, with TRBD2 identical over 7 bases. The germline gives CDR1 DFQATT, CDR2 SNEGSKA (reference sequence). The trim removed 5 bases at V and 0 bases at J, leaving 7 bases unmatched. The CDR3 has 15 residues. CDR3 region: CSAAPSGSSYNEQFF. CDR3 bases: TGCAGTGCTGCTCCTAGCGGAAGCTCCTACAATGAGCAGTTCTTC.

The V gene is TRBV2, the J gene TRBJ1-2; D not certain. There are 14 residues in the CDR3. CDR1 SNHLY and CDR2 FYNNEI come from the germline V gene. Trimming removed 2 bases at V and 3 bases at J, with 10 bases between. As DNA, the CDR3 is TGTGCCAGCAGTGAATCAGAGGGTCACTATGGCTACACCTTC. It translates to CASSESEGHYGYTF.